This entry concerns a single T cell receptor (beta chain). Its antigen is currently unknown. The data were produced by immunoSEQ multiplex PCR, yet TCRdb's version contains in-frame clones alone and is incomplete. This sample has about 520,000 clones, with around 96% found just once. J gave up 7 bases and V 2 bases, and 3 bases lay outside the gene matches. This CDR3 is 14 amino acids long. Germline lookup yields CDR1 SGHTA and CDR2 FQGTGA. This record belongs to a study of shared clonotypes between healthy human individuals. Findings and limits, study-wide: The sampled material consisted only of blood, and tissue repertoires are likely to differ.

The rearrangement links TRBV7-3 to TRBJ1-2; TRBD1 aligns across 11 bases. This clonotype originated in a woman aged 25 to 39 in good health. Sequenced input: naive CD4+ T cells sorted from blood. Noted subset: CD45RA+ positively selected. The CDR3 bases are TGTGCCAGCAGCTTATCCGGGACAGGGGGTGGCTACACCTTC. Its protein product is CASSLSGTGGGYTF.